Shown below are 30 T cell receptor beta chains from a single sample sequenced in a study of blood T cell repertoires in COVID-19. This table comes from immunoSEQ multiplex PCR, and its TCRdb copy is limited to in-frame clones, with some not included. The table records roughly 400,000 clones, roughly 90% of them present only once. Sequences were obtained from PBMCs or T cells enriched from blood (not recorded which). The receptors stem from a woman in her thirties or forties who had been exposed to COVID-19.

The CDR3, as DNA: TGTGCCAGCAGCCCCTGGACAGGGTTCAAGACCCAGTACTTC. Amino acid sequence: CASSPWTGFKTQYF. The genes are TRBV7-2 and TRBJ2-5; 8 bases match TRBD1. This CDR3 comprises 14 residues. Germline V gives CDR1 SGHTA, CDR2 FQGNSA. J lost 6 bases, V lost 5 bases, and 8 bases had no gene match.

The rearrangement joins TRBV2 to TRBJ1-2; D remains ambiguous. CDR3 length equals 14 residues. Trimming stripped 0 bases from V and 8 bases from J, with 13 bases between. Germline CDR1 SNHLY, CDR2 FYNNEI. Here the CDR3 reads CASSEARVYGGYTF. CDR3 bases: TGTGCCAGCAGTGAAGCCCGGGTCTACGGCGGCTACACCTTC.

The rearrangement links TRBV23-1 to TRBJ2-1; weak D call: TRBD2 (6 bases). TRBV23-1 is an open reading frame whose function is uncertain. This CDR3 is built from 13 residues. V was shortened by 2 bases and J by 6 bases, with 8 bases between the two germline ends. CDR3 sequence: CASSQNSGNEQFF. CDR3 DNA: TGCGCCAGCAGTCAAAATAGCGGCAATGAGCAGTTCTTC.

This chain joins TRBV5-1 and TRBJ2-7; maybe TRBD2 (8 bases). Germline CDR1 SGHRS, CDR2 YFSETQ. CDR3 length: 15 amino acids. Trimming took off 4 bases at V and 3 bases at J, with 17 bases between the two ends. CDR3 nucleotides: TGCGCCAGCAGCCAAGGGGGCGGGGGGAACTACGAGCAGTACTTC. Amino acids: CASSQGGGGNYEQYF. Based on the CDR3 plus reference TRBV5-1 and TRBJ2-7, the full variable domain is KAGVTQTPRYLIKTRGQQVTLSCSPISGHRSVSWYQQTPGQGLQFLFEYFSETQRNKGNFPGRFSGRQFSNSRSEMNVSTLELGDSALYLCASSQGGGGNYEQYFGPGTRLTVT.

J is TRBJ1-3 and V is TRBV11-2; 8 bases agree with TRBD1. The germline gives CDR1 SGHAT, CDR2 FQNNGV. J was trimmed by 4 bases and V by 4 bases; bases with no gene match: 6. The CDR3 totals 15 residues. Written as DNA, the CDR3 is TGTGCCAGCAGCTACCAGGGGGCGCGGGGAAACACCATATATTTT. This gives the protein CASSYQGARGNTIYF.

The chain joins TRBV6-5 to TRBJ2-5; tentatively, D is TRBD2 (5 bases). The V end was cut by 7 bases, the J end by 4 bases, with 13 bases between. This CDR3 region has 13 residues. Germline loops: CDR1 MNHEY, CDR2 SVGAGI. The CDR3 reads CASNGGPIETQYF. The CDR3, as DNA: TGTGCCAGCAACGGAGGCCCCATAGAGACCCAGTACTTC.

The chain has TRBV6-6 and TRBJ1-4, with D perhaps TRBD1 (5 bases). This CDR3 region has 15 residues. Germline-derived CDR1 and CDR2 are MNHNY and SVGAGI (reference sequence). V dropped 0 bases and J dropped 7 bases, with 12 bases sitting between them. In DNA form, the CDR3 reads TGTGCCAGCAGTTACTCGAAAGGAAGGGGTGAAAAACTGTTTTTT. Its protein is CASSYSKGRGEKLFF.

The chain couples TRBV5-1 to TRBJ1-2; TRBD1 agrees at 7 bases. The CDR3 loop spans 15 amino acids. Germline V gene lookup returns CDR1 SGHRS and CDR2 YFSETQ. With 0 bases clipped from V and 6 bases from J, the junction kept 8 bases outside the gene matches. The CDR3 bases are TGCGCCAGCAGCTTGGCGTCCGGGACAGTCGATGGCTACACCTTC. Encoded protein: CASSLASGTVDGYTF.

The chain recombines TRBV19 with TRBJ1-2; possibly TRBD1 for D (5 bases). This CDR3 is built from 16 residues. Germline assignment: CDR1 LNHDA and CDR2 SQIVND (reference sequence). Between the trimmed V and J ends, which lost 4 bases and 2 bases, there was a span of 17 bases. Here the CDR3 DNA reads TGTGCCAGTAGTAACCCATTCAGGACAAGCAACTATGGCTACACCTTC. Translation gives CASSNPFRTSNYGYTF.

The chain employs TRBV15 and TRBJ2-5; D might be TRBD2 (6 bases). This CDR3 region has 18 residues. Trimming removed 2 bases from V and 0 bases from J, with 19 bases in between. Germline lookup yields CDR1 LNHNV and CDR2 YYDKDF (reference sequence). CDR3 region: CATSRRSRGGHYQETQYF. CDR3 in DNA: TGTGCCACCAGCAGACGCTCGCGGGGAGGCCACTACCAAGAGACCCAGTACTTC.

This CDR3 is CASSSPGQATANYGYTF. The CDR3, as DNA: TGCGCCAGCAGCTCACCGGGACAGGCTACAGCTAACTATGGCTACACCTTC. The chain joins TRBV5-1 to TRBJ1-2, with 8 nucleotides matching TRBD1. CDR1 SGHRS and CDR2 YFSETQ come from the germline V gene. This CDR3 has 17 amino acids. V lost 3 bases and J lost 0; bases outside the gene matches: 10. Full variable domain (rest looked up from reference TRBV5-1 and TRBJ1-2): KAGVTQTPRYLIKTRGQQVTLSCSPISGHRSVSWYQQTPGQGLQFLFEYFSETQRNKGNFPGRFSGRQFSNSRSEMNVSTLELGDSALYLCASSSPGQATANYGYTFGSGTRLTVV.

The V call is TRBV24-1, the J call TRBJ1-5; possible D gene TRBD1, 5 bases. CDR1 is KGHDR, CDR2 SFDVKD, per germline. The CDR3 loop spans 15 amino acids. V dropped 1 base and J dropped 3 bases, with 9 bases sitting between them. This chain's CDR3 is CATSDFGGTNQPQHF. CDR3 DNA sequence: TGTGCCACCAGTGATTTTGGAGGGACCAATCAGCCCCAGCATTTT.

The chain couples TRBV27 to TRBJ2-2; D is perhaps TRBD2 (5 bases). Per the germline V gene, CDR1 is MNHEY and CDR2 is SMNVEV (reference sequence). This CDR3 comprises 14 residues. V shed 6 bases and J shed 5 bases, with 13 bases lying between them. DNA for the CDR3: TGTGCCAGCAGCCACGGGTCGGGGACCGGGGAGCTGTTTTTT. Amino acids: CASSHGSGTGELFF.

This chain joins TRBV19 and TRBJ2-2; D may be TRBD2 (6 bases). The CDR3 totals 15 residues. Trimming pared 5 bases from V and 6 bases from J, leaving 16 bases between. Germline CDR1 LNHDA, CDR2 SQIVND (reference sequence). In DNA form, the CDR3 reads TGTGCCAGTAGTCTACAGGAGGGGTACCCCGGGGAGCTGTTTTTT. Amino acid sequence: CASSLQEGYPGELFF.

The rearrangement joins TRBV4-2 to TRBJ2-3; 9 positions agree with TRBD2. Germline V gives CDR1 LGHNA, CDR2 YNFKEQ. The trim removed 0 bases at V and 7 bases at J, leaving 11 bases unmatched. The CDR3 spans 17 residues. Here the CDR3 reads CASSQDKRGDGQNTQYF. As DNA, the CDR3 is TGTGCCAGCAGCCAAGATAAGCGGGGGGACGGTCAGAATACGCAGTATTTT.

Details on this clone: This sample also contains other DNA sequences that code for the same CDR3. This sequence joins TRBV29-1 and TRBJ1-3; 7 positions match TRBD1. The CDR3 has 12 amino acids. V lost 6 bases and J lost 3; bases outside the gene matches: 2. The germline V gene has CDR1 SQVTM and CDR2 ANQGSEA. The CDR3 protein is CSVRDSGNTIYF. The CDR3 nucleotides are TGCAGCGTCCGGGACAGTGGAAACACCATATATTTT.

CDR3 coding DNA: TGTGCCTCCCGGAGACAGGACTACACTGAAGCTTTCTTT. Amino acids: CASRRQDYTEAFF. This chain connects TRBV12-3 or TRBV12-4 to TRBJ1-1, with D tentatively TRBD1 (6 bases). The CDR3 sequence is 13 residues long. Trimming cost V 11 bases and J 3 bases, with 16 bases left between them.

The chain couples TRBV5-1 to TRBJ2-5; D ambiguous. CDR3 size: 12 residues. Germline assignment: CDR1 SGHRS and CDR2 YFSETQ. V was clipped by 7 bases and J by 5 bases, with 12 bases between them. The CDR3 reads CASGENWETQYF. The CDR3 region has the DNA TGCGCCAGCGGAGAAAACTGGGAGACCCAGTACTTC.

The chain's CDR3 is CASSNPTSWYSTDTQYF. CDR3 sequence (DNA): TGTGCCAGTAGTAACCCCACTAGCTGGTATAGCACAGATACGCAGTATTTT. V is TRBV19 and J is TRBJ2-3, with D perhaps matching TRBD2 (6 bases). V dropped 4 bases and J dropped 0 bases, with 17 bases sitting between them. CDR1 is LNHDA, CDR2 SQIVND, per germline (reference sequence). The CDR3 runs 17 residues.

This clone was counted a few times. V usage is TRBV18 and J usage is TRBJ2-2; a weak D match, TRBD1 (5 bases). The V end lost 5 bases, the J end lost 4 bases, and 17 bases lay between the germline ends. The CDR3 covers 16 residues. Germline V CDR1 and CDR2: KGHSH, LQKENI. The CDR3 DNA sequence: TGTGCCAGCTCAGTACGGCCCAGGGCAGGCACCGGGGAGCTGTTTTTT. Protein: CASSVRPRAGTGELFF.

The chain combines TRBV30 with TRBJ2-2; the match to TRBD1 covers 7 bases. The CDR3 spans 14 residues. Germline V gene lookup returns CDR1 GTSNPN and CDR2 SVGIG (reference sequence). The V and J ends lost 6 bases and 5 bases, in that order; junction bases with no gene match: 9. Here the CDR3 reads CACNHRGRTGELFF. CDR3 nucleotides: TGTGCCTGCAATCACAGGGGTCGGACCGGGGAGCTGTTTTTT.

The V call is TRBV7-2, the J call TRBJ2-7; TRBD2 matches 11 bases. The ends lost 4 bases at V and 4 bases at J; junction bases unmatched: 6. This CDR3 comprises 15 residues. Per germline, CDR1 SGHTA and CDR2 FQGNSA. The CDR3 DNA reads TGTGCCAGCAGCTATCTAGCGGGGGGTATGTACGAGCAGTACTTC. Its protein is CASSYLAGGMYEQYF.

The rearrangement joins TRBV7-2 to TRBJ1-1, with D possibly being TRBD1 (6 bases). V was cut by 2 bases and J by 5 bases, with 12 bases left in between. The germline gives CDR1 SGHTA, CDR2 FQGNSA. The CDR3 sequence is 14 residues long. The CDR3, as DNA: TGTGCCAGCAGCTTATCGTCACAGGGAACTGAAGCTTTCTTT. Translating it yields CASSLSSQGTEAFF.

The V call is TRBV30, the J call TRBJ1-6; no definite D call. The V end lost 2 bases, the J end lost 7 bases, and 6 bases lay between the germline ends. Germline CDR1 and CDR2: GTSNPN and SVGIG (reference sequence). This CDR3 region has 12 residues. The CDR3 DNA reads TGTGCCTGGAGTCCTAGGAATTCACCCCTCCACTTT. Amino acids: CAWSPRNSPLHF.

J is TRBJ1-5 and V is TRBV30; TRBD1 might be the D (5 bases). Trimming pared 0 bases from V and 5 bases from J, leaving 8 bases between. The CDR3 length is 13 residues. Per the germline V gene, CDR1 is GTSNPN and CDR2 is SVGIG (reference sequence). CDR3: CAWSVGGDQPQHF. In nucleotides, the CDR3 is TGTGCCTGGAGTGTCGGGGGGGATCAGCCCCAGCATTTT.

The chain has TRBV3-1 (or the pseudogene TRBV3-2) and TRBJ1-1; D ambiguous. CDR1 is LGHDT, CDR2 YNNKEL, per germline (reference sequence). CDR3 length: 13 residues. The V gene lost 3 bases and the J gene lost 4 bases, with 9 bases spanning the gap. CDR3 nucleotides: TGTGCCAGCAGCCATGGCCGGAGCACTGAAGCTTTCTTT. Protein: CASSHGRSTEAFF.

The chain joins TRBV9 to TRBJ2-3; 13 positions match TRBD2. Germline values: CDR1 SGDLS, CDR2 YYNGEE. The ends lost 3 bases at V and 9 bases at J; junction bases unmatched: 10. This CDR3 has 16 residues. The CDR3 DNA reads TGTGCCAGCAGCGGGAGGGGACTAGCGGGACAAAACACGCAGTATTTT. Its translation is CASSGRGLAGQNTQYF.

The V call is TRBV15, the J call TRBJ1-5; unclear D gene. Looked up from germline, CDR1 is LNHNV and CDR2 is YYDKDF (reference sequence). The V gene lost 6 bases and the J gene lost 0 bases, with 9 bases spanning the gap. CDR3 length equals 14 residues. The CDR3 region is CATRARGSNQPQHF. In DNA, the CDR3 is TGTGCCACCAGAGCGCGGGGTAGCAATCAGCCCCAGCATTTT.

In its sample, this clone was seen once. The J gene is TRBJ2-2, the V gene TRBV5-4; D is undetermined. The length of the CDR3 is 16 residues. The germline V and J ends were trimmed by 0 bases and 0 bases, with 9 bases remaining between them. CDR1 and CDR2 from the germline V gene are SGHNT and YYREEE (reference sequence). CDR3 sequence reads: CASSLAVASNTGELFF. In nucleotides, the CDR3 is TGTGCCAGCAGCTTGGCGGTTGCGTCGAACACCGGGGAGCTGTTTTTT.

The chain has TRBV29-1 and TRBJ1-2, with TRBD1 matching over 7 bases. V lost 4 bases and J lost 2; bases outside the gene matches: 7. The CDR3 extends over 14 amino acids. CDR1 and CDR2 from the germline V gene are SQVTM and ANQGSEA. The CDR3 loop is CSVGGDSSNYGYTF. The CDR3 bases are TGCAGCGTTGGGGGGGACAGCTCCAACTATGGCTACACCTTC.